This record covers a single T cell receptor (beta chain). The antigen it binds to is not known. No base quality values were provided; no much bigger clone lies one nucleotide off. The sample originates from a study of cytomegalovirus exposure and HLA in healthy donors (dated by TCRdb to 2016 to 2017). In the study overall: An earlier analysis of about 560 of the donors reported about 300 Gb of sequence data and 117 million unique TCR beta sequences obtained from around 180 million T cells. A later genetic analysis took genome-wide SNP genotypes for about three fifths of the roughly 670 donors and used that subset as a discovery cohort. An early release that covered 500 to 800 HLA-typed donors contained approximately 300 gigabases of sequencing data and roughly 84 million unique TCR sequences. The T cell repertoires of 700 or so subjects were profiled by immunosequencing and related to cytomegalovirus serostatus. In an earlier analysis of a few hundred of the donors, high-throughput TCR beta sequencing was used to judge whether each TCR beta V gene segment behaved as functional or pseudogenic. Typing coverage differed by locus: A, B, C, DRB1 and DQB1 were typed in about 620-630 donors, DQA1 in 522, DPA1 in some 570, and DPB1 in around 440. Every repertoire in the discovery cohort had been generated on one and the same sequencing platform. Among roughly 400 genotyped donors of the cohort, an average of around 240,000 unique TCR beta nucleotide sequences was sequenced per donor, of which 15% to 20% were non-productive. Alongside the repertoire data, information on donor age, sex, ethnicity and CMV serostatus was compiled. In a later analysis, previously published TCR beta repertoires from 550 to 700 donors were re-analyzed and high-resolution HLA genotyping was added so that TCR occurrence patterns could be studied. Besides the first cohort of under 700 subjects, a separate validation cohort made up of roughly 120 different subjects was used. The study aimed to test whether cataloging public T cell receptors could reveal signatures of past pathogen exposure. Among the approximately 400 genotyped donors, around 79% belonged to the genetic ancestry cluster associated with self-reported Caucasian donors. HLA typing covered class I and class II loci at four-digit resolution. Rather than using new phenotypic data, the later analysis identified candidate immune exposures from TCR beta sequences and from how often those sequences occurred across donors. To predict cytomegalovirus infection status, the study brought together high-throughput TCR immunosequencing, statistical association of individual TCRs with disease status, and machine learning. A handful of DR-DQ haplotypes were treated as single units for association and clustering because of strong linkage in the cohort.

Broader findings and caveats from the paper: Assigning TCR associations to individual alleles was difficult when HLA alleles, especially DR and DQ, strongly co-occurred. The study gave a list of roughly 150 TCR beta chains associated with cytomegalovirus. In vitro tests confirmed that a few of the cytomegalovirus-associated TCR beta chains recognize cytomegalovirus antigens. Correlated functional status among segregating V segments might be attributable to linkage disequilibrium, but an unknown experimental factor could not be ruled out. Most TCR sequences were seen in very few donors, while some public TCRs were found in many individuals. A group of highly shared sequence variants was considered likely to be a technical artifact of the sequencing pipeline. CMV serostatus was the only immune exposure information available for the cohort. In a later analysis, most CMV-associated TCR beta chains were found to appear HLA-restricted, with HLA associations seemingly driven largely by CMV exposure. In an earlier analysis of roughly 560 of the donors, most TCR beta V segments were observed in productive rearrangements about 87% or about 30% of the time, broadly matching IMGT annotations. In a later analysis, HLA-associated TCR beta chains showed more clonal expansion and lower generation probabilities than non-associated chains that were equally common. Only TCR beta chains were sequenced in this cohort, and the absence of alpha or paired-chain data limited detectable features. It was suggested by the authors that the approach could potentially be generalized to other disease states and immunological phenotypes. A later analysis found that TCR association rates varied across HLA loci, with DRB1 alleles showing the most associated TCRs and HLA-C alleles the fewest. The earlier analysis of about 600 of the donors excluded seventeen rarely observed V segments, including chromosome 9 orphons, because counts were too low. Roughly uniform sequencing depth across donors was assumed in presence/absence analyses, although this assumption may not hold. According to a later genetic analysis, donors in an Asian-associated ancestry cluster had fewer N-insertions in productive TCRs than the approximately 690-donor mean. In both the original and validation cohorts, the classifier was reported to diagnose cytomegalovirus status with high specificity and sensitivity. An association between a missense DCLRE1C variant and V-gene and J-gene trimming of TCR beta chains was found in a later genetic analysis and replicated in an independent cohort. The 87-base-pair reads could not distinguish some IMGT-functional V segments, including TRBV6-2 and TRBV6-3, so those segments were excluded. In a later analysis, some 18,000 TCR beta sequences were associated with specific HLA alleles at a false discovery rate of 0.05. According to a later analysis, parvovirus B19, influenza, CMV and Epstein-Barr virus appeared linked to several top co-occurrence clusters. A further reported finding was that TCR beta sequences accurately predicted the HLA-A and HLA-B alleles for most subjects in the first cohort. Because some donors lacked HLA typing at each locus, the association tests relied only on the typed subset.

The cohort comprised fewer than 700 healthy bone marrow donors. Cohort members were all nominally healthy when sampled, although unrecorded immune exposures were likely present. The donor was CMV seronegative and belonged to the group of approximately 320 seronegative cohort members. A peripheral blood sample was collected from each donor, and TCR beta sequencing was performed on peripheral blood mononuclear cells. Genomic DNA was extracted from the blood cell samples with the Qiagen DNeasy Blood Extraction Kit. V is shortened by 3 bases, J by 2 bases, and the region joining them spans 13 bases. From the germline V gene, CDR1 is SGHAT and CDR2 is FQNNGV. Including the terminal cysteine and phenylalanine, the CDR3 comprises 15 residues. Left in the record is the CDR3 DNA by itself, 45 bases read in frame from the first base. Preparation of the library involved the immunoSEQ multiplex PCR assay. The multiplex PCR relied on a mix of 60 forward primers for TCR Vbeta segments and 13 reverse primers for TCR Jbeta segments. A multiplex PCR assay on genomic DNA amplified the CDR3 region of rearranged TCR beta genes. The amplified TCR beta libraries were sequenced on the Illumina HiSeq System as 87-base-pair reads. On the study's bioinformatics: Across the 500 to 850 repertoires, a later analysis counted tens of millions of unique TCR beta chains, approximately 10 million of which were shared by at least two donors. A nearest-neighbor algorithm error-corrected the raw reads and collapsed the reads into unique sequences, merging closely related sequences to remove PCR and sequencing errors. Alignment of CDR3 sequences to IMGT reference sequences was used to assign V, D and J gene segments. For a sequence to be retained, at least a six-nucleotide match to both a V gene segment and a J gene segment was required. Rearrangements were called productive when the CDR3 lacked stop codons and stayed in frame with V and J; all others were non-productive. Following IMGT convention, CDR3 was defined as the stretch from the second conserved V-encoded cysteine to the conserved J-encoded phenylalanine. The earlier analysis of about 560 of the donors excluded any sequence lacking an unambiguous match to a single V gene segment. In an earlier analysis of 450 to 700 of the donors, V segments were called functional above 56.7% productive rearrangements and were called segregating when the between-donor standard deviation exceeded 5%. To diagnose cytomegalovirus status from the catalog of TCR beta chain sequences, a statistical classification framework was built. A later analysis assigned V and J genes by comparing TCR nucleotide sequences with IMGT/GENE-DB human TR gene sequences. A later analysis assigned CDR3 sequences and most-parsimonious VDJ recombination scenarios with the TCRdist pipeline. A later analysis defined each TCR beta chain by its CDR3 amino acid sequence plus V-gene family, and excluded reads lacking a unique V-gene family. A later analysis removed 592 highly shared, low-generation-probability nucleotide sequences to deal with suspected cross-contamination and a sequencing artifact. In a later analysis, a clonal expansion index for each public chain was calculated from normalized within-repertoire ranks of inferred template counts. Generation probabilities in a later analysis came from a VDJ recombination model fitted to out-of-frame rearrangements, and those results were checked against IGoR. A later analysis scored TCR-TCR, TCR-HLA and TCR-CMV co-occurrence with hypergeometric tests, applying a repertoire-size bias correction to TCR pairs. To estimate false discovery rates, a later analysis permuted the HLA or CMV assignments 20 times. In a later analysis, co-occurring TCRs were grouped using DBSCAN, with TCRdist sequence similarity added in when clustering inside HLA-allele-positive subsets. For co-occurrence clustering, repertoires with fewer than 30,000 or more than 120,000 public chains were excluded, along with 4 to 6 repertoires with anomalous nucleotide sharing. What TCRdb holds here is the immuneACCESS table cut down to in-frame rearrangements. Part of the clones is not present; checked against another copy, under half of the missing clones reflect an unresolved V gene, and the others are unexplained. The DNA was the basis for D and trimming; V, J and clone size are from that table. This sample is represented by 310,000 or so clones; 80% to 90% of them were singletons. In total, the top ten clones hold roughly 2.3% of the sample.

This TCR came from a woman aged 18-35 years in good health and CMV-seronegative. Sequences were obtained from PBMCs. The sequence joins TRBV11-2 to TRBJ2-5; the D gene identity is not certain. The CDR3: CASSFGFAEQETQYF. In nucleotide form, the sequence is TGTGCCAGCAGCTTTGGTTTTGCGGAACAAGAGACCCAGTACTTC.